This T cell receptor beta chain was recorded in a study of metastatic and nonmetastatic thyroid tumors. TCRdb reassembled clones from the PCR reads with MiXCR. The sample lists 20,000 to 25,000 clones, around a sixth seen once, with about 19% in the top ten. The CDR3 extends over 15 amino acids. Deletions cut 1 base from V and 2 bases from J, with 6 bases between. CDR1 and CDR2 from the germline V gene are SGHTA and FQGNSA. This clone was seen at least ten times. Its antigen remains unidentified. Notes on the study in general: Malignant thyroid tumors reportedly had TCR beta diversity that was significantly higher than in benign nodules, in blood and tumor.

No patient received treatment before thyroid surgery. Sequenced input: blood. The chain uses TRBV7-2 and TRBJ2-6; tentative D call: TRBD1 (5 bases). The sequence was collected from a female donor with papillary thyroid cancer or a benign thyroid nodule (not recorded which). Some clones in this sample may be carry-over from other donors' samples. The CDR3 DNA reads TGTGCCAGCAGCTTAGGGACAACTGGGGCCAACGTCCTGACTTTC. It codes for CASSLGTTGANVLTF.